This T cell receptor (beta chain) was documented in a study of identical twins. Overall study findings and caveats: Memory repertoires showed no such pattern, whereas abundant cord blood beta clonotypes carried fewer insertions. Twin-shared out-of-frame alpha sequences showed excess low generation probability. Models, which agreed with sharing between unrelated individuals, nonetheless underestimated the out-of-frame TCR alpha sharing seen in monozygotic twins.

TCRdb independently ran MiXCR on the 5' RACE reads; one entry per CDR3 protein. The sample includes about 500,000 distinct CDR3 sequences, 13% to 15% of them seen just once. This CDR3 spans 14 amino acids. V was cut by 4 bases and J by 6 bases, with 13 bases left in between. The V gene's germline CDR1 is SGDLS and CDR2 YYNGEE. Healthy Caucasians, and only they, were the donors. Comments on this clonotype: Its specificity is unknown.

This same sample was also taken into another study, of yellow fever vaccine responses in identical twins.

The rearrangement joins TRBV9 to TRBJ2-2; perhaps TRBD1 as D (6 bases). This sequence originates from a woman under 30 in good health. The sample consisted of CD4+ T cells sorted from blood. CDR3 residues: CASSPNRVSGELFF. In DNA form, the CDR3 reads TGTGCCAGCAGCCCAAACAGGGTTTCCGGGGAGCTGTTTTTT.